The clone carrying this T cell receptor (beta chain) was seen more than once but under ten times. With a J-beta primer mix and a sample-barcoded 5' primer, a second PCR ran 7 to 11 cycles. TCRdb analysed the 5' RACE reads with MiXCR anew, one entry per CDR3 protein. The sample has some 1.8 million distinct CDR3 sequences; about two fifths are singletons. This CDR3 has 12 residues. V lost 9 bases and J lost 3, with 9 bases in between. From germline, CDR1 is SNHLY and CDR2 FYNNEI. This sample was taken from a study of blood T cells in healthy people across ages. The clonotype was recovered from a human donor in good health. Sequencing was done on a sample of blood. The chain carries TRBV2 and TRBJ1-5; D might be TRBD1 (6 bases). CDR3 region: CARGGPNQPQHF. CDR3 nucleotide sequence: TGTGCCAGGGGGGGGCCCAATCAGCCCCAGCATTTT. Drawing the rest from reference TRBV2 and TRBJ1-5, the complete variable domain is EPEVTQTPSHQVTQMGQEVILRCVPISNHLYFYWYRQILGQKVEFLVSFYNNEISEKSEIFDDQFSVERPDGSNFTLKIRSTKLEDSAMYFCARGGPNQPQHFGDGTRLSIL.